The rows below give T cell receptor beta chains drawn from one sample of a study of lymphopenia after photon versus proton radiotherapy. Sequenced by immunoSEQ multiplex PCR; TCRdb stores in-frame clones only, minus some. The sample records around 150,000 clones, less than 90% being singletons. This specimen consisted of peripheral blood, obtained from a patient treated with photon-based radiotherapy. These receptor sequences come from a man aged 50 to 59 with gastric cancer. Each CDR3 is given with its conserved first and last residue. The order of the fields is J gene, V gene, clone size, CDR3 protein. Clone size is shown for a subset of rows, as once, few, many or a class of expanded clone.

TRBJ1-5 | TRBV2 | once | CASSEDRNQPQHF
TRBJ1-4 | TRBV7-8 | NA | CASSPLGVGHEKLFF
TRBJ1-4 | TRBV7-8 | NA | CASSLSGTGGFEKLFF
TRBJ2-2 | TRBV13 | NA | CASSLEGLAENTGELFF
TRBJ1-5 | TRBV19 | once | CASSWDSNQPQHF
TRBJ2-3 | TRBV19 | NA | CASSPPVKRDTQYF
NA | TRBV30 | NA | CAWGREAYEQYF
TRBJ1-1 | TRBV27 | NA | CASSGQGATAFF
TRBJ1-5 | TRBV19 | NA | CATRGQGAGQPQHF
TRBJ2-4 | TRBV21-1 | NA | CASSTLRTSGATWDKNIQYF
TRBJ2-6 | TRBV7-7 | NA | CASGGDSYSGANVLTF
TRBJ2-5 | TRBV30 | NA | CAWTSRETQYF